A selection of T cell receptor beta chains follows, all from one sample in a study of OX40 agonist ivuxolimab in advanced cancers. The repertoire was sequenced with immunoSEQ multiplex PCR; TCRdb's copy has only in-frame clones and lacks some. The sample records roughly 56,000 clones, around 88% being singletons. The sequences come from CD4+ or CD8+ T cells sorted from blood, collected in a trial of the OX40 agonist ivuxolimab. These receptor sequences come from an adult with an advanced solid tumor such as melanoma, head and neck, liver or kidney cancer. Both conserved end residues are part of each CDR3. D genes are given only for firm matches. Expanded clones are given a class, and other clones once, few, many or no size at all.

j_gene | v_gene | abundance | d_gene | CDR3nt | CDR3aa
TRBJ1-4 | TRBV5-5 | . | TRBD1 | TGTGCCAGCAGTTGGGACAGCTATAATGAAAAACTGTTTTTT | CASSWDSYNEKLFF
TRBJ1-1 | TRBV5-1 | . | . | TGCGCCAGCAGCTTGGGGTCCAAGAACACTGAAGCTTTCTTT | CASSLGSKNTEAFF
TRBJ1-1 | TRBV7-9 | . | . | TGTGCCAGCAGCAAACGAGGGGACACTGAAGCTTTCTTT | CASSKRGDTEAFF
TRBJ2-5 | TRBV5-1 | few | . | TGCGCCAGCAGCTCTGCTTATGAGACCCAGTACTTC | CASSSAYETQYF
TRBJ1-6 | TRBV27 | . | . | TGTGCCAGGCCCGGGGGGTCTAATTCACCCCTCCACTTT | CARPGGSNSPLHF
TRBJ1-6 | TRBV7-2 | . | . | TGTGCCAGCAGCTTTCAGGGAACCTATAATTCACCCCTCCACTTT | CASSFQGTYNSPLHF
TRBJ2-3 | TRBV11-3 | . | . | TGTGCCAGCAGCGTCAGTGGGGACCCCACAGATACGCAGTATTTT | CASSVSGDPTDTQYF
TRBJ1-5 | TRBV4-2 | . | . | TGTGCCAGCAGCACGACAGAGAGCAATCAGCCCCAGCATTTT | CASSTTESNQPQHF
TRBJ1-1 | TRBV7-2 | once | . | TGTGCCAGCAGCTTACGGGGAGACCTCGAAGCTTTCTTT | CASSLRGDLEAFF
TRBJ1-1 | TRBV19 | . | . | TGTGCCAGTAAGGGTGGCTCTAGGACTGAAGCTTTCTTT | CASKGGSRTEAFF
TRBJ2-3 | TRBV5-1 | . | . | TGCGCCAGCAGCTTGGGCAGCCTATCGGGAGATACGCAGTATTTT | CASSLGSLSGDTQYF
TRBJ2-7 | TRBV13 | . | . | TGTGCCAGCAGCGAAGGGACGAGAAACTATCGGTACTTC | CASSEGTRNYRYF
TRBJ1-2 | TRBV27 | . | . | TGTGCCAGCAAGCGACTGACAGCCCCGGGGGGCTACACCTTC | CASKRLTAPGGYTF
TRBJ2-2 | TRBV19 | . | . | TGTGCCAGTAGTATATTTAACACCGGGGAGCTGTTTTTT | CASSIFNTGELFF
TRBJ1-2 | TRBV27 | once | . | TGTGCCAGCAGTTTCAGGGTTGGCCGGACTAACTATGGCTACACCTTC | CASSFRVGRTNYGYTF
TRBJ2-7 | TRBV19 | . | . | TGTGCCAGTAGTATGGTGGCGTCACACACCTACGAGCAGTACTTC | CASSMVASHTYEQYF
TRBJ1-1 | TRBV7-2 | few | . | TGTGCCAGCAGCTTAGTCGAACGAACTGAAGCTTTCTTT | CASSLVERTEAFF
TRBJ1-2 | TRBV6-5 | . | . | TGTGCCAGCAGTTTGACTGATGGCTACACCTTC | CASSLTDGYTF
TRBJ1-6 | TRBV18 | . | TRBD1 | TGTGCCAGCTCACCACCGATCGGGACAGGGACAGGGCCCCTCCACTTT | CASSPPIGTGTGPLHF
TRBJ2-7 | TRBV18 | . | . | TGTGCCAGCTCACCCGGGACGTCCTACGAGCAGTACTTC | CASSPGTSYEQYF
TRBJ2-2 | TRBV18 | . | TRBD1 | TGTGCCAGCTCACCGCGACAGGGGGCGACCGGGGAGCTGTTTTTT | CASSPRQGATGELFF
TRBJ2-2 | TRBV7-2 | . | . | TGTGCCAGCAGCCCCCCACGGACGGGGGAGCTGTTTTTT | CASSPPRTGELFF
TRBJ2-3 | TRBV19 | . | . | TGTGCCAGTACCCCCCGCCTCGGATTGGGAGGCACAGATACGCAGTATTTT | CASTPRLGLGGTDTQYF
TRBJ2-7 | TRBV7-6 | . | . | TGTGCCAGCAGCGCCTGGACAGACATAAGCTCCTACGAGCAGTACTTC | CASSAWTDISSYEQYF
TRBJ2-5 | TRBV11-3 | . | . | TGTGCCAGCAGCTTGTCCGGCATGGCAGAGACCCAGTACTTC | CASSLSGMAETQYF
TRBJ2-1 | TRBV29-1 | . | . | TGCAGCTACACCCCGGGGTACGCATTCAATGAGCAGTTCTTC | CSYTPGYAFNEQFF
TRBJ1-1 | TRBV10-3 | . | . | TGTGCCATCAGTGAGGCCCCTAACACTGAAGCTTTCTTT | CAISEAPNTEAFF
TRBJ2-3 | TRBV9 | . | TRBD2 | TGTGCCAGCAGCCAGGGACTAGAGACAGATACGCAGTATTTT | CASSQGLETDTQYF
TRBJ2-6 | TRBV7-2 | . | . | TGTGCCAGCCCGCGTGGAACTGGGGCCAACGTCCTGACTTTC | CASPRGTGANVLTF
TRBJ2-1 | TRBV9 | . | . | TGTGCCAGCAGCGTAGCGCCCCCCAATGAGCAGTTCTTC | CASSVAPPNEQFF
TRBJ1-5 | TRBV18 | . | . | TGTGCCAGCTCCGCGACCGGGGGGCCCGATCAGCCCCAGCATTTT | CASSATGGPDQPQHF
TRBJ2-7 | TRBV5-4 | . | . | TGTGCCAGCAGCCCACAGCAATCGGACTACGAGCAGTACTTC | CASSPQQSDYEQYF
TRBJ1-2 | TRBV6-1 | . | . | TGTGCCAGCAGTGAAGTACAAACCTTCTATGGCTACACCTTC | CASSEVQTFYGYTF
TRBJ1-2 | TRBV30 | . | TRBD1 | TGTGCCTGGAAGTTTTGGCAGGGGGGGCGAACGGCTGTCAGAGGGGACGGCTACACCTTC | CAWKFWQGGRTAVRGDGYTF
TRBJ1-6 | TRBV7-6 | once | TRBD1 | TGTGCCAGCAGCCCACAGGGGGGGAACAATTCACCCCTCCACTTT | CASSPQGGNNSPLHF
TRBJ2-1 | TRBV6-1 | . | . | TGTGCCAGCAGCGGGGACCCGGTTTCCTACAATGAGCAGTTCTTC | CASSGDPVSYNEQFF
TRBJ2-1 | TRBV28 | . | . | TGTGCCAGCAGTTCGTCACAGGGTTACAATGAGCAGTTCTTC | CASSSSQGYNEQFF
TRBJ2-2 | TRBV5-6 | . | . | TGTGCCAGCAGCTTTGGGAGTTACCGGAACACCGGGGAGCTGTTTTTT | CASSFGSYRNTGELFF
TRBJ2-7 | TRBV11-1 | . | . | TGTGCCAGCAGCCCCCTCCCCGGGGCAGGAGCTCTGTACGAGCAGTACTTC | CASSPLPGAGALYEQYF
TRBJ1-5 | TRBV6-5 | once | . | TGTGCCAGCAGTTTGGGGCAGCGCACGGGTCAGCCCCAGCATTTT | CASSLGQRTGQPQHF
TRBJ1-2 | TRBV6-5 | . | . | TGTGCCAGCAGTTATACAGCCTCTAACTATGGCTACACCTTC | CASSYTASNYGYTF
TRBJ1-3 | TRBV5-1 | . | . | TGCGCCAGCAGCCTAGGGAGCTCGGGAAACACCATATATTTT | CASSLGSSGNTIYF
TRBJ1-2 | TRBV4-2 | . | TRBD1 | TGTGCCAGCAGCCAAGATCAGTCTGTGGGACAGATGGGCTACACCTTC | CASSQDQSVGQMGYTF
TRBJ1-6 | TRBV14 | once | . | TGTGCCAGCAGCCACGGTTCACCCCTCCACTTT | CASSHGSPLHF
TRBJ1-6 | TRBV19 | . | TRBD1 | TGTGCCAGTACTACGACAGGGGGAAGATCACCCCTCCACTTT | CASTTTGGRSPLHF
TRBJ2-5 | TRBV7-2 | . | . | TGTGCCAGCAGCCCTAGGAGCTTGACGGGAGAGACCCAGTACTTC | CASSPRSLTGETQYF